This T cell receptor beta chain was recorded in a study of control samples from healthy donors and cancer patients. The repertoire was sequenced with immunoSEQ multiplex PCR; TCRdb's copy has only in-frame clones and lacks some. In the table there are about 95,000 clones, approximately 91% of which are singletons. The CDR3 spans 13 residues. V lost 6 bases to trimming and J lost 6 bases, with 12 bases between them. This sequence was found in a woman aged 30 to 39 in good health. V is TRBV12-3 or TRBV12-4 and J is TRBJ1-5; weak D call: TRBD1 (5 bases). Sequenced sample: blood. The CDR3 loop reads CASSQGLAQPQHF. DNA for the CDR3: TGTGCCAGCAGCCAGGGACTAGCTCAGCCCCAGCATTTT.